A selection of T cell receptor beta chains follows, all from one sample in a study of T-cell reconstitution after alpha-beta-depleted transplantation in children. In TCRdb, the PCR reads were re-called with MiXCR into one record per CDR3 protein. The sample lists 100,000 to 120,000 distinct CDR3 sequences, about 9.3% seen once, with more than 7% in the top ten. The starting material was PBMCs from the stem cell graft donor, obtained from the stem cell graft. The source of these receptors is a human donor who donated a stem cell graft to a child with acute lymphoblastic leukemia. Each CDR3 is given with its conserved first and last residue. D genes are given only for firm matches. A clone size is listed for some rows: how often the clone was seen (once, few, many), or a class if it is expanded.

cdr3_aa: CSAYTGPPSYEQYF; cdr3_nt: TGCAGTGCTTACACGGGGCCCCCCTCCTACGAGCAGTACTTC; v_call: TRBV20-1; d_call: .; j_call: TRBJ2-7; clone_size: many
cdr3_aa: CASSDQGRASYEQYF; cdr3_nt: TGTGCCAGCAGCGACCAGGGGAGGGCCTCCTACGAGCAGTACTTC; v_call: TRBV7-9; d_call: .; j_call: TRBJ2-7; clone_size: many
cdr3_aa: CASTSVAGNTGELFF; cdr3_nt: TGTGCCAGCACCAGTGTAGCAGGAAACACCGGGGAGCTGTTTTTT; v_call: TRBV7-9; d_call: .; j_call: TRBJ2-2; clone_size: many
cdr3_aa: CASRMGQTANVLTF; cdr3_nt: TGTGCCAGCAGGATGGGACAAACCGCCAACGTCCTGACTTTC; v_call: TRBV27; d_call: .; j_call: TRBJ2-6; clone_size: many
cdr3_aa: CASSLGGEGADTQYF; cdr3_nt: TGTGCCAGCAGTTTAGGGGGTGAAGGGGCAGATACGCAGTATTTT; v_call: TRBV28; d_call: .; j_call: TRBJ2-3; clone_size: many
cdr3_aa: CASSYFGTGEKETQYF; cdr3_nt: TGTGCCAGCAGTTACTTCGGGACAGGCGAAAAAGAGACCCAGTACTTC; v_call: TRBV6-5; d_call: TRBD1; j_call: TRBJ2-5; clone_size: many
cdr3_aa: CASSRTGGGEQYF; cdr3_nt: TGTGCCAGCAGTCGGACAGGGGGAGGCGAGCAGTACTTC; v_call: TRBV6-1; d_call: TRBD1; j_call: TRBJ2-7; clone_size: many
cdr3_aa: CSARRGGNQPQHF; cdr3_nt: TGCAGTGCTAGGAGGGGGGGCAATCAGCCCCAGCATTTT; v_call: TRBV20-1; d_call: .; j_call: TRBJ1-5; clone_size: many
cdr3_aa: CASSVLAGHNEQFF; cdr3_nt: TGTGCCAGCAGTGTACTAGCGGGGCACAATGAGCAGTTCTTC; v_call: TRBV12-3/TRBV12-4; d_call: TRBD2; j_call: TRBJ2-1; clone_size: many
cdr3_aa: CASSWGIAVDEKLFF; cdr3_nt: TGTGCCAGCAGCTGGGGCATAGCCGTGGATGAAAAACTGTTTTTT; v_call: TRBV7-9; d_call: .; j_call: TRBJ1-4; clone_size: many
cdr3_aa: CASSYSSDTQYF; cdr3_nt: TGTGCCAGCAGTTACTCCTCAGATACGCAGTATTTT; v_call: TRBV6-2/TRBV6-3; d_call: .; j_call: TRBJ2-3; clone_size: .
cdr3_aa: CAGTQSTGELFF; cdr3_nt: TGTGCCGGGACACAAAGCACCGGGGAGCTGTTTTTT; v_call: TRBV30; d_call: .; j_call: TRBJ2-2; clone_size: .
cdr3_aa: CASSPLAAYTDTQYF; cdr3_nt: TGTGCCAGCAGTCCACTAGCGGCTTACACAGATACGCAGTATTTT; v_call: TRBV27; d_call: TRBD2; j_call: TRBJ2-3; clone_size: .
cdr3_aa: CASSARDSTQYF; cdr3_nt: TGCGCCAGCAGCGCCCGGGACTCCACGCAGTATTTT; v_call: TRBV5-1; d_call: .; j_call: TRBJ2-3; clone_size: .
cdr3_aa: CASSSDRGRDTEAFF; cdr3_nt: TGTGCCAGCAGCTCGGACAGGGGGCGCGACACTGAAGCTTTCTTT; v_call: TRBV5-4; d_call: TRBD1; j_call: TRBJ1-1; clone_size: .
cdr3_aa: CATSPSTFFNEKLFF; cdr3_nt: TGTGCCACCAGCCCCTCAACTTTCTTTAATGAAAAACTGTTTTTT; v_call: TRBV15; d_call: .; j_call: TRBJ1-4; clone_size: many
cdr3_aa: CSARDKETVFTPTDTQYF; cdr3_nt: TGCAGTGCTAGAGATAAGGAGACAGTTTTCACCCCCACAGATACGCAGTATTTT; v_call: TRBV20-1; d_call: .; j_call: TRBJ2-3; clone_size: many
cdr3_aa: CASSPSEFYGYTF; cdr3_nt: TGTGCCAGCAGTCCCTCGGAGTTCTATGGCTACACCTTC; v_call: TRBV27; d_call: .; j_call: TRBJ1-2; clone_size: many
cdr3_aa: CASSGLAGYNEQFF; cdr3_nt: TGTGCCAGCAGTGGACTAGCGGGGTACAATGAGCAGTTCTTC; v_call: TRBV25-1; d_call: TRBD2; j_call: TRBJ2-1; clone_size: many
cdr3_aa: CASSYSSGSWETQYF; cdr3_nt: TGTGCCAGCAGTTATTCTAGCGGTAGTTGGGAGACCCAGTACTTC; v_call: TRBV6-5; d_call: TRBD2; j_call: TRBJ2-5; clone_size: many
cdr3_aa: CASSSTSGDPYEQYF; cdr3_nt: TGTGCCAGCTCTTCGACTAGCGGGGATCCCTACGAGCAGTACTTC; v_call: TRBV18; d_call: TRBD2; j_call: TRBJ2-7; clone_size: many
cdr3_aa: CASSLGQYHGYTF; cdr3_nt: TGTGCCAGCAGCTTGGGACAGTACCATGGCTACACCTTC; v_call: TRBV7-3; d_call: TRBD1; j_call: TRBJ1-2; clone_size: .
cdr3_aa: CASSREAVLSYEQYF; cdr3_nt: TGTGCCAGCAGCAGGGAAGCCGTCCTCTCCTACGAGCAGTACTTC; v_call: TRBV5-8; d_call: .; j_call: TRBJ2-7; clone_size: many
cdr3_aa: CASSPDSGGWGYTF; cdr3_nt: TGTGCCAGCAGCCCGGACTCCGGGGGATGGGGCTACACCTTC; v_call: TRBV28; d_call: .; j_call: TRBJ1-2; clone_size: many
cdr3_aa: CASSLTTGYEQYF; cdr3_nt: TGTGCCAGCAGCTTAACCACCGGATACGAGCAGTACTTC; v_call: TRBV7-3; d_call: .; j_call: TRBJ2-7; clone_size: many
cdr3_aa: CASSLAYSGSGETQYF; cdr3_nt: TGCGCCAGCAGCTTGGCCTACAGCGGGAGTGGGGAGACCCAGTACTTC; v_call: TRBV5-1; d_call: TRBD2; j_call: TRBJ2-5; clone_size: many
cdr3_aa: CASSMGNEQFF; cdr3_nt: TGTGCCAGCAGTATGGGGAATGAGCAGTTCTTC; v_call: TRBV12-3/TRBV12-4; d_call: .; j_call: TRBJ2-1; clone_size: .
cdr3_aa: CASSSRDRGRVQPQHF; cdr3_nt: TGTGCCAGCAGCTCCCGGGACAGGGGGCGCGTTCAGCCCCAGCATTTT; v_call: TRBV5-6; d_call: TRBD1; j_call: TRBJ1-5; clone_size: many
cdr3_aa: CSAILRRGRGLETEAFF; cdr3_nt: TGCAGTGCTATCCTTAGAAGGGGAAGGGGGCTGGAAACTGAAGCTTTCTTT; v_call: TRBV20-1; d_call: TRBD1; j_call: TRBJ1-1; clone_size: many
cdr3_aa: CASSSSPGQGYEQYF; cdr3_nt: TGCGCCAGCAGCTCATCTCCGGGACAGGGCTACGAGCAGTACTTC; v_call: TRBV5-1; d_call: TRBD1; j_call: TRBJ2-7; clone_size: many